This TCR beta chain was sequenced during a study of blood T cell repertoires in COVID-19. Whole-study context: Acute and convalescent COVID-19 samples came from the United States, Italy and Spain. T cells, B-cell-depleted T cells, or PBMCs provided the cDNA or gDNA that served as material.

Germline V gene sequence: CDR1 SGHNT, CDR2 YYREEE (reference sequence). Trimming removed 5 bases from V and 4 bases from J; junction bases left unmatched: 7. There are 14 residues in the CDR3. Per the original methods: Amplification of reference gene primers provided the estimated nucleated cell counts. Clones were read by immunoSEQ multiplex PCR, and TCRdb kept only the in-frame ones, dropping some. Clonal size and the V and J genes are those of that table, whereas D and trimming came from the DNA. The sample includes about 40,000 clones, around nine tenths of them seen just once. This receptor was identified in a human donor in a cohort sampled during active COVID-19. The chain links TRBV5-4 to TRBJ2-3; the match to TRBD2 covers 7 bases. The sequenced sample consisted of peripheral blood. CDR3 in DNA: TGTGCCAGCAGAAACGGACTAGTCGCAGATACGCAGTATTTT. Its protein product is CASRNGLVADTQYF.